The entry below gives a single T cell receptor beta chain sequence along with its context. This entry is derived from a study of blood T cell repertoires in COVID-19. Study overall: In each case, the material was cDNA or gDNA derived from T cells, B-cell-depleted T cells, or PBMCs.

Libraries were prepared by immunoSEQ multiplex PCR; TCRdb keeps only in-frame clonotypes and omits some of them. This sample yields tens of thousands of clones, of which less than 95% are seen a single time; approximately 6.2% belongs to the top ten. This TCR was sampled from a middle-aged man with acute or convalescent COVID-19. The sequenced sample was peripheral blood.

CDR3 region: CASSIDIAGGTDTQYF. Here the CDR3 DNA reads TGTGCCAGTAGTATAGATATAGCGGGAGGCACAGATACGCAGTATTTT. The genes are TRBV19 and TRBJ2-3, with TRBD2 matching over 9 bases. The CDR3 has 16 residues. V lost 0 bases and J lost 1; bases outside the gene matches: 2. In germline, CDR1 is LNHDA, CDR2 SQIVND (reference sequence).